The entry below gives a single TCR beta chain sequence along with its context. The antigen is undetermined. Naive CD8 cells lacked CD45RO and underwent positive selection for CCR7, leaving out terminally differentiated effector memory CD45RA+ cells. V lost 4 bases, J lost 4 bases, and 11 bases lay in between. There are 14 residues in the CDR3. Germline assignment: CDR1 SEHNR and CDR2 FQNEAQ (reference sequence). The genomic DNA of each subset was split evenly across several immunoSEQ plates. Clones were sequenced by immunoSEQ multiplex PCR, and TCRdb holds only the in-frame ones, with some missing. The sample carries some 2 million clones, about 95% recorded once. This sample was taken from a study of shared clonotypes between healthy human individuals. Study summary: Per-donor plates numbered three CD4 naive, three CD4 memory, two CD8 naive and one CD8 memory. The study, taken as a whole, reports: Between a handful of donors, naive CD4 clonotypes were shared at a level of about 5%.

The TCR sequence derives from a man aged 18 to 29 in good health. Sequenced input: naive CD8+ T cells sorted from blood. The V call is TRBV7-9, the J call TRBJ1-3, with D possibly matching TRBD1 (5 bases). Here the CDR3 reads CASSSPGGGNTIYF. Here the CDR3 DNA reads TGTGCCAGCAGCTCCCCCGGGGGAGGAAACACCATATATTTT.